The entry below gives a single T cell receptor (beta chain) sequence along with its context. Antigen specificity is unknown. The CDR3 runs 13 residues. Per the germline V gene, CDR1 is MNHEY and CDR2 is SVGAGI. V was clipped by 2 bases and J by 2 bases, with 7 bases between them. Treatment denoted: approximately 10-day PBMC culture with coronavirus spike peptide pools or control peptides (ViraFEST assay). T cells were expanded with peptide pools, and expanded clonotypes were identified by TCR sequencing. These data belong to a study of vaccination and CD4 T cells after COVID-19. Study overall: The authors gave control cultures a CEFX pool, an HIV-1 Nef pool, or no peptide. The study's findings and limits: It was found that, in convalescent patients, 304 of 307 vaccine-specific clones were spike mono-reactive.

An Oncomine TCR Beta short-read assay was used to sequence the DNA from cultured CD4+ T cells. Using the QIAamp micro DNA kit, genomic DNA was extracted from the CD4+ T cells that had been cultured. In TCRdb, the PCR reads were re-called with MiXCR into one record per CDR3 protein. Of about 5,000 distinct CDR3 sequences detected, about 40% appear once; the ten largest clones hold around 44%. This specimen was CD4+ T cells from blood, cultured in vitro, taken after SARS-CoV-2 vaccination. The chain is built from TRBV6-5 and TRBJ2-7; D not certain. This TCR was sampled from a human donor who had recovered from COVID-19. Here the CDR3 DNA reads TGTGCCAGCAGTTACGCACCGACCTACGAGCAGTACTTC. Amino acids: CASSYAPTYEQYF.